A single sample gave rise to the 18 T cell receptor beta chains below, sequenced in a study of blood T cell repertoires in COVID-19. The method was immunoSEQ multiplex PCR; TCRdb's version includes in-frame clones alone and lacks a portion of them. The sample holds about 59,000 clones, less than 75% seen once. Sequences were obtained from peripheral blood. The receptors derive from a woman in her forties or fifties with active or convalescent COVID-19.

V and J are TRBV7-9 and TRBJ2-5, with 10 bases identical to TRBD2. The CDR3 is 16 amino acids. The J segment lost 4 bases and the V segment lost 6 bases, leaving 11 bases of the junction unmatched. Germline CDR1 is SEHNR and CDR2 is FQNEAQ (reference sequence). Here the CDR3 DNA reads TGTGCCAGCAGTCGGACTAGCGGCCCTGGTGGAGAGACCCAGTACTTC. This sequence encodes CASSRTSGPGGETQYF. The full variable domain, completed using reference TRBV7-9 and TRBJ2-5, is DTGVSQNPRHKITKRGQNVTFRCDPISEHNRLYWYRQTLGQGPEFLTYFQNEAQLEKSRLLSDRFSAERPKGSFSTLEIQRTEQGDSAMYLCASSRTSGPGGETQYFGPGTRLLVL.

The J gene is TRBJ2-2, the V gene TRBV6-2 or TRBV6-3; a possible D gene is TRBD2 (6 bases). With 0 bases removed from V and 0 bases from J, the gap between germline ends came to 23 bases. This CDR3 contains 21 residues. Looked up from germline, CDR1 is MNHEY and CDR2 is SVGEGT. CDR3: CASSYSRGAILIETNTGELFF. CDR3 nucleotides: TGTGCCAGCAGTTACTCGCGGGGCGCAATATTAATAGAGACGAACACCGGGGAGCTGTTTTTT.

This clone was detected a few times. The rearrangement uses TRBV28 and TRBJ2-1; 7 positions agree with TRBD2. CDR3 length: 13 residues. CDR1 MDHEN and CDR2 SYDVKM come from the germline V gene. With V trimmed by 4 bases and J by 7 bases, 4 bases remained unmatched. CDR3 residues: CASSWGGANEQFF. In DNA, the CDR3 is TGTGCCAGCAGTTGGGGGGGTGCAAATGAGCAGTTCTTC.

The DNA for the CDR3 is TGCAGTGCCGCGACTTCCCGCGAGCAGTACTTC. Protein product: CSAATSREQYF. V usage is TRBV20-1 and J usage is TRBJ2-7; D call uncertain. The germline gives CDR1 DFQATT, CDR2 SNEGSKA (reference sequence). Trimming pared 6 bases from V and 6 bases from J, leaving 12 bases between. CDR3 length: 11 amino acids.

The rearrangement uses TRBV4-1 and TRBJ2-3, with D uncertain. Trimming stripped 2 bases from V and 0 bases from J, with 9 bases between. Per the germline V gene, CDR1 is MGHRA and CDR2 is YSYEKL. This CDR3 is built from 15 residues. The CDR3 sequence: CASSQSITSTDTQYF. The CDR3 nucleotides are TGCGCCAGCAGCCAATCGATTACTAGCACAGATACGCAGTATTTT.

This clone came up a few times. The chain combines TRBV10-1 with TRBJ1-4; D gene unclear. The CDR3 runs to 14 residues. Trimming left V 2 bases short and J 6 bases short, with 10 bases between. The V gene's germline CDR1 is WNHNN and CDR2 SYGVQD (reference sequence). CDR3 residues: CASSEGKADEKLFF. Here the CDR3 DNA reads TGCGCCAGCAGTGAGGGGAAAGCGGATGAAAAACTGTTTTTT.

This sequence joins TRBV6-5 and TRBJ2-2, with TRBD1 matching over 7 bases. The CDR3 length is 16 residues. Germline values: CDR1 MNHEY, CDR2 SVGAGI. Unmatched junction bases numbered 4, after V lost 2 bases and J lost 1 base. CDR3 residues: CASSYRGQRNTGELFF. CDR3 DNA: TGTGCCAGCAGTTACAGGGGGCAAAGGAACACCGGGGAGCTGTTTTTT.

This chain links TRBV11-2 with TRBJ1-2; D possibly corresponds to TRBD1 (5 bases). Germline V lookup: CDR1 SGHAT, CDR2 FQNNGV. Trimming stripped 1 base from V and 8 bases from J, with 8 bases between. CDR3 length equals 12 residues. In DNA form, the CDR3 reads TGTGCCAGCAGCTTAGGGCCAGGGGGCTACACCTTC. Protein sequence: CASSLGPGGYTF.

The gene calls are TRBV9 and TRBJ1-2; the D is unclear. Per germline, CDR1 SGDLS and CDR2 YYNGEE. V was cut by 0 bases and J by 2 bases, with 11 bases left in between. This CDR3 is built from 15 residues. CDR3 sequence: CASSVVEPPNYGYTF. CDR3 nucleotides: TGTGCCAGCAGCGTAGTGGAGCCACCCAACTATGGCTACACCTTC.

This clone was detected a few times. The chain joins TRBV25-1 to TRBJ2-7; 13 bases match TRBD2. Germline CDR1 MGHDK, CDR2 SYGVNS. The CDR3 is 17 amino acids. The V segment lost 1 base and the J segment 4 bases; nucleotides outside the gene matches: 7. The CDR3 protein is CASSELGPTSGRYEQYF. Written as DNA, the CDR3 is TGTGCCAGCAGTGAATTGGGGCCGACTAGCGGGAGGTACGAGCAGTACTTC.

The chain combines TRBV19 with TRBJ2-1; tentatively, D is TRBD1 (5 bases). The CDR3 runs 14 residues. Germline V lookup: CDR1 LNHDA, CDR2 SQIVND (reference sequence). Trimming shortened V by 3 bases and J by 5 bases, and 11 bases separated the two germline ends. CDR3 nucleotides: TGTGCCAGTAGTATGCCAGGGCGTAACAATGAGCAGTTCTTC. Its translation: CASSMPGRNNEQFF. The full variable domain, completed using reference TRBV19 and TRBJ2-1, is DGGITQSPKYLFRKEGQNVTLSCEQNLNHDAMYWYRQDPGQGLRLIYYSQIVNDFQKGDIAEGYSVSREKKESFPLTVTSAQKNPTAFYLCASSMPGRNNEQFFGPGTRLTVL.

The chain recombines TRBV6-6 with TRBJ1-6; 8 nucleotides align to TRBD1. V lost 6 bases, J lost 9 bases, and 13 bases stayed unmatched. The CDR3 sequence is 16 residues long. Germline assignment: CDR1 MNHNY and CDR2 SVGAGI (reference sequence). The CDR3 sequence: CASSPPGQGGSSPLHF. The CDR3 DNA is TGTGCCAGCAGCCCCCCTGGACAGGGAGGCAGTTCACCCCTCCACTTT.

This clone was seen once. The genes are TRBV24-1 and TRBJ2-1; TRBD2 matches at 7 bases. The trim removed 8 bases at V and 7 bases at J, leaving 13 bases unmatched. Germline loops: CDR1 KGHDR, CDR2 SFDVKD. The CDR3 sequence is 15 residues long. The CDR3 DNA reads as TGTGCCACCAACTCCCCGGGGGAGGGCCGAAATGAGCAGTTCTTC. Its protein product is CATNSPGEGRNEQFF.

The CDR3 region is CASSHPPRRARETQYF. The CDR3 DNA reads TGTGCCAGCAGTCACCCTCCCCGGAGGGCCCGAGAGACCCAGTACTTC. The chain links TRBV28 to TRBJ2-5; TRBD2 is a possible D gene (6 bases). V was trimmed by 5 bases and J by 4 bases, leaving 20 bases between them. The CDR3 is 16 amino acids. Germline V gene lookup returns CDR1 MDHEN and CDR2 SYDVKM.

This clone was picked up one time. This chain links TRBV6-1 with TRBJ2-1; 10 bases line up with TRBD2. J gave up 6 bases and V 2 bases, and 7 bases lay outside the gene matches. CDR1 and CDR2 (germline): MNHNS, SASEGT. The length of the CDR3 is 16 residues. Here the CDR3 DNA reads TGTGCCAGCAGTGAATTGCCTAGCGGGAGTTTCAATGAGCAGTTCTTC. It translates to CASSELPSGSFNEQFF.

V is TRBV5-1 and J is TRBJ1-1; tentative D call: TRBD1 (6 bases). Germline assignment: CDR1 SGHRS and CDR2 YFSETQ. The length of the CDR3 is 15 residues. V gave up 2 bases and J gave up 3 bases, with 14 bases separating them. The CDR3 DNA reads TGCGCCAGCAGCTTCCACCTAGGGGGGGACACTGAAGCTTTCTTT. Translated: CASSFHLGGDTEAFF.

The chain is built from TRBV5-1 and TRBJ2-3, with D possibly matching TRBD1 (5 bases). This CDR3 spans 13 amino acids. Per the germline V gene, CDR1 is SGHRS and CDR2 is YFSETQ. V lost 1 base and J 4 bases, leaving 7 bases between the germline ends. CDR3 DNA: TGCGCCAGCAGCTTGCAGGGATCAGATACGCAGTATTTT. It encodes CASSLQGSDTQYF. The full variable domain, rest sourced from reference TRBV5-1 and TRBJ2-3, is KAGVTQTPRYLIKTRGQQVTLSCSPISGHRSVSWYQQTPGQGLQFLFEYFSETQRNKGNFPGRFSGRQFSNSRSEMNVSTLELGDSALYLCASSLQGSDTQYFGPGTRLTVL.

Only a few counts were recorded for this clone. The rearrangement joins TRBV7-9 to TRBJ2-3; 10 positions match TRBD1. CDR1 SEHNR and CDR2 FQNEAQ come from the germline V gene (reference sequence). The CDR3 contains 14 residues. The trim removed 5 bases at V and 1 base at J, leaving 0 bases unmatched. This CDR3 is CASSGTGGTDTQYF. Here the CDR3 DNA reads TGTGCCAGCAGCGGGACAGGGGGCACAGATACGCAGTATTTT.